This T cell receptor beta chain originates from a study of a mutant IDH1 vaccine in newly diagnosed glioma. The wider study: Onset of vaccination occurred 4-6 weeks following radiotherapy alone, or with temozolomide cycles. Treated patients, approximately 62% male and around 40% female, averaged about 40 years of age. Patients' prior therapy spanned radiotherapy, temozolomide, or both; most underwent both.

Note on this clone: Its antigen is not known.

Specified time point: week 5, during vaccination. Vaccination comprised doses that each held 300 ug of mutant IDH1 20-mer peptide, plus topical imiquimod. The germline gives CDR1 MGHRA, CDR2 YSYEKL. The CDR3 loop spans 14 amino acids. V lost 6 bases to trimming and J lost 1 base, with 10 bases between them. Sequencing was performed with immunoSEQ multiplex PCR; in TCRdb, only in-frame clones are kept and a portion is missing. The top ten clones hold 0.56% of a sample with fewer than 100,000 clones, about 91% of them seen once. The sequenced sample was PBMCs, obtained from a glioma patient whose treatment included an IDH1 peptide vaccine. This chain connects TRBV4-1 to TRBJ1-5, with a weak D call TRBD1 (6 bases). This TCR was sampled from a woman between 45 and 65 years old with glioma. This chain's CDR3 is CASSRTESNQPQHF. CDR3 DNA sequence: TGCGCCAGCAGTCGGACAGAGAGCAATCAGCCCCAGCATTTT.